The present entry profiles one T cell receptor beta chain with its context. The antigen is not known. 5'RACE template switching with UMIs produced the TCR beta cDNA. No DNA is given; TCRdb re-called the 5' RACE reads and lists each CDR3 protein once. The sample data list fewer than 550,000 distinct CDR3 sequences. The data were taken from a study of T cells expressing NK-cell markers. Turning to the study itself: Out of eight donors sequenced, seven tested HCMV-seropositive and the remaining one seronegative.

This CDR3 spans 15 amino acids. Germline V gene lookup returns CDR1 DFQATT and CDR2 SNEGSKA (reference sequence). Study-level points and caveats: Several donors showed these clonotypes also leading the CD3+CD56-NKG2C+ fraction. In more than five donors, dominant CD3+CD56+NKG2C+ clonotypes ranked among the top 10 CD8+ clonotypes.

The sequenced sample was blood T cells: a sorted CD56 or NKG2C T cell subset, CD4+ or CD8+ T cells, or bulk PBMC T cells (not recorded which). The receptor's source is a woman between 45 and 60 years old in good health. This chain connects TRBV20-1 to TRBJ2-2; no DNA is available, so the TRBD1 call from TCRdb remains unchecked. The CDR3 spells CSAQDRGRATGELFF.